The next 12 T cell receptor beta chains were all read from a single sample in a study of CXCR3-negative and CXCR3-positive naive CD8 T cells. Regarding the study as a whole: CXCR3-positive naive cells had TRB CDR3s that were more hydrophobic than CXCR3-negative naive cells had.

No cognate antigen is known for these TCRs. UMI labels and 5' RACE were used to prepare the TRB cDNA libraries. After re-calling the 5' RACE reads, TCRdb lists one entry per CDR3 protein, DNA absent. Here the sample table reports about 150,000 distinct CDR3 sequences. The sample consisted of naive CXCR3+ CD8+ T cells from blood. Subset defined: CD45RO-CCR7+CD27+CD95- naive CD8+ T cells expressing CXCR3 (TNR3+). The receptors here all came from a human donor in good health. Some clones in this sample may be carry-over from other donors' samples.

The chain employs TRBV5-6 and TRBJ1-6. The CDR3 is made up of 11 amino acids. In germline, CDR1 is SGHDT, CDR2 YYEEEE. The CDR3 here is CASSLEGPLHF. The variable domain in full, completed from reference TRBV5-6 and TRBJ1-6, reads DAGVTQSPTHLIKTRGQQVTLRCSPKSGHDTVSWYQQALGQGPQFIFQYYEEEERQRGNFPDRFSGHQFPNYSSELNVNALLLGDSALYLCASSLEGPLHFGNGTRLTVT.

The gene calls are TRBV4-1 and TRBJ2-1; TCRdb indicates TRBD1, and absent DNA this call remains unverified. The germline V gene encodes CDR1 MGHRA and CDR2 YSYEKL. This CDR3 comprises 16 residues. The CDR3 sequence is CASSQELGQGAWEQFF.

The chain uses TRBV7-2 and TRBJ2-1. This CDR3 is 15 amino acids long. Germline CDR1 SGHTA, CDR2 FQGNSA. This chain's CDR3 is CASSLGIGSYNEQFF.

CDR3 protein: CASSLLVGMRTEAFF. The V gene is TRBV7-9, the J gene TRBJ1-1. The CDR3 length is 15 residues. CDR1 is SEHNR and CDR2 is FQNEAQ in the germline V gene (reference sequence).

This rearrangement joins TRBV20-1 to TRBJ1-2; the TCRdb D gene call, TRBD1, has no DNA to confirm it. CDR3 size: 15 residues. Germline CDR1 DFQATT, CDR2 SNEGSKA (reference sequence). CDR3 region: CSAKILDRCRDGYTF.

The chain couples TRBV29-1 to TRBJ2-7. This CDR3 comprises 12 residues. CDR1 and CDR2 (germline): SQVTM, ANQGSEA. The CDR3 sequence: CSVEVERYEQYF.

CDR3 residues: CASSNSRKTNYGYTF. The chain couples TRBV7-9 to TRBJ1-2. The CDR3 length is 15 residues. Germline assignment: CDR1 SEHNR and CDR2 FQNEAQ (reference sequence).

The rearrangement joins TRBV27 to TRBJ2-5; the D call from TCRdb, TRBD1, cannot be confirmed without DNA. Germline V lookup: CDR1 MNHEY, CDR2 SMNVEV (reference sequence). This CDR3 contains 14 residues. The CDR3 reads CASSLAGAGETQYF.

J is TRBJ2-7 and V is TRBV27. CDR3 length equals 15 residues. Germline loops: CDR1 MNHEY, CDR2 SMNVEV (reference sequence). The CDR3 here is CASSFSDAAFNEQYF.

The rearrangement joins TRBV28 to TRBJ2-1; TCRdb's D call of TRBD1 is untestable without DNA. The germline V gene encodes CDR1 MDHEN and CDR2 SYDVKM. The CDR3 runs 13 residues. CDR3: CASRTPGHNEQFF.

The V and J genes are TRBV11-1 and TRBJ2-3; TCRdb's D call of TRBD1 is untestable without DNA. This CDR3 contains 16 residues. Germline-derived CDR1 and CDR2 are SGHAT and FQDESV (reference sequence). The CDR3 is CASSLVSGTVADTQYF. The full variable domain, completed using reference TRBV11-1 and TRBJ2-3, is EAEVAQSPRYKITEKSQAVAFWCDPISGHATLYWYRQILGQGPELLVQFQDESVVDDSQLPKDRFSAERLKGVDSTLKIQPAELGDSAMYLCASSLVSGTVADTQYFGPGTRLTVL.

V usage is TRBV29-1 and J usage is TRBJ2-2; without DNA, the TCRdb call of TRBD1 cannot be checked. The germline CDR1 and CDR2 sequences are SQVTM and ANQGSEA. The CDR3 runs 13 residues. The CDR3: CSGTGVNTGELFF.